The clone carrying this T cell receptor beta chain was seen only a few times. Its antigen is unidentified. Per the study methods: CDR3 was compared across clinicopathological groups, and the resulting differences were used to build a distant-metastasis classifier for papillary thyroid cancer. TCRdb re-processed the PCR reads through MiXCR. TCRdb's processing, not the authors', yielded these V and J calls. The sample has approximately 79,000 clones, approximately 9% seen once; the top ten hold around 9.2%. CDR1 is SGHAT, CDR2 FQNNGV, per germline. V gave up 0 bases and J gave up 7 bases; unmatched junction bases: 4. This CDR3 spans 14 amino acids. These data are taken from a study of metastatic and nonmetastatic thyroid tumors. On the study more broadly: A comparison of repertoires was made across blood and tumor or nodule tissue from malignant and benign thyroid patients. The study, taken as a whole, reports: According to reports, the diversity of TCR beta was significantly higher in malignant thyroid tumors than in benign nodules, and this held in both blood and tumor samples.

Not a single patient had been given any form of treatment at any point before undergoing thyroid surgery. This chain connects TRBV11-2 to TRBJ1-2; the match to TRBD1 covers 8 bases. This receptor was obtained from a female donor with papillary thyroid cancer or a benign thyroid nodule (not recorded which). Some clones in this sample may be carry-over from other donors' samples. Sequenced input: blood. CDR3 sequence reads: CASSLDKGTGGYTF. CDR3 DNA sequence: TGTGCCAGCAGCTTAGATAAAGGGACAGGTGGCTACACCTTC.